These 2 T cell receptor beta chains originate from one sample sequenced in a study of T-cell reconstitution after alpha-beta-depleted transplantation in children. Preparing the TCRbeta library involved the use of unique molecular identifiers. TCRdb passed the PCR reads through MiXCR, listing each CDR3 protein once. The table lists over 150,000 distinct CDR3 sequences, roughly 6.8% of them singletons. The material was PBMCs from the stem cell graft donor, obtained from the stem cell graft. Every receptor here comes from a human donor who donated a stem cell graft to a child with Wiskott-Aldrich syndrome.

This clonotype occurred many times. The CDR3 region is CSARDGSRGKAFF. CDR3 coding DNA: TGCAGTGCTAGAGATGGGTCAAGGGGAAAAGCTTTCTTT. The rearrangement uses TRBV20-1 and TRBJ1-1, with D possibly matching TRBD1 (5 bases). V gave up 0 bases and J gave up 9 bases, with 14 bases separating them. CDR1 DFQATT and CDR2 SNEGSKA come from the germline V gene (reference sequence). There are 13 residues in the CDR3.

This clonotype has ten or more counts. The chain employs TRBV20-1 and TRBJ2-5; D may match TRBD1 or TRBD2 (5 bases each). Between the trimmed V and J ends, which lost 5 bases and 1 base, there was a span of 11 bases. Germline V gives CDR1 DFQATT, CDR2 SNEGSKA (reference sequence). This CDR3 contains 13 residues. This CDR3 reads CSASSGPQETQYF. The CDR3, as DNA: TGCAGTGCTTCATCGGGACCCCAAGAGACCCAGTACTTC.